This T cell receptor beta chain originates from a study of T-cell reconstitution after alpha-beta-depleted transplantation in children (dated by TCRdb to 2015 to 2016). Study-wide context: Using TCR repertoire profiling, the study followed T-cell immune reconstitution in a quantitative way in children after TCRalphabeta/CD19-depleted allogeneic hematopoietic cell transplantation.

This clonotype was detected once. Its antigen is unknown. A read error is possible here, since a much larger clone lies one base away. Library prep was done by PCR. TCRdb shows the sequencer as Illumina HiSeq 2500. TCR library preparation used molecular barcoding, with unique molecular identifiers applied to normalize quantification of the TCRbeta repertoire. The public reads were run again by TCRdb, first through fastp at Q25 and then through MiXCR, and only productive beta chains were kept. Rows matching on CDR3 protein sequence are summarized as one entry with the most common DNA and genes. Counted in this sample were hundreds of thousands of distinct CDR3 sequences; roughly 15% of them appeared once. Clones ranked in the top ten supply 0.9% to 1.2% of the sample. The junction carries 20 bases between V and J, which are trimmed by 1 base and 11 bases respectively. Including cysteine and phenylalanine, the CDR3 has 14 amino acids. The kept DNA is CDR3 alone, 42 bases in frame from the first base. As encoded in the germline V gene (reference sequence), CDR1 is DFQATT while CDR2 is SNEGSKA.

The rearranged chain carries TRBV20-1 and TRBJ1-1; the D gene cannot be resolved reliably. The starting material was PBMCs from the stem cell graft donor, obtained from the stem cell graft. The TCR sequence derives from a human donor who donated a stem cell graft to a child with acute myeloid leukemia. The nucleotide sequence reads TGCAGTGCTAGAGTGGCAAACGCGGGCGAGGGTGCTTTCTTT. This sequence encodes CSARVANAGEGAFF.